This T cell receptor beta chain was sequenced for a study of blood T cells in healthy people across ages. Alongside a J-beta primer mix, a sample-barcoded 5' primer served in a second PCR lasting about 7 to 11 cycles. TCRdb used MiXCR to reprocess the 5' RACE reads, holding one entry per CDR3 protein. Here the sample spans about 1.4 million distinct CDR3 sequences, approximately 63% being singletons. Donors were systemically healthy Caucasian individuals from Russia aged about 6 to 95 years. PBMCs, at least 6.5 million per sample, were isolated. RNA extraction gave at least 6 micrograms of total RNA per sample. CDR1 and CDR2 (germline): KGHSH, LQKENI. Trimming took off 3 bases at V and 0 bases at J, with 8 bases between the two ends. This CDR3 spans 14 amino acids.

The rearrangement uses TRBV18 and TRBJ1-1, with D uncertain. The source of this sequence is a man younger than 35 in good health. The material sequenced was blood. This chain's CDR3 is CASSPTFMNTEAFF. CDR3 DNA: TGTGCCAGCTCACCGACCTTTATGAACACTGAAGCTTTCTTT.